Below are 12 T cell receptor beta chains sequenced from a single sample in a study of CD8+ T cells in alopecia areata. RNA extraction was followed by reverse transcription into cDNA, which acted as the sequencing template. Here immunoSEQ multiplex PCR was the method, and the copy in TCRdb shows in-frame clones only, minus some. The table shows approximately 130,000 clones, with about 59% occurring only once. The treatment here: oral pan-JAK inhibitor, 5-10 mg twice daily. Sequencing was performed on CD4+ T cells sorted from blood, taken at week 4, from a patient treated with tofacitinib. The receptors were gathered from a human donor with alopecia areata.

The V call is TRBV7-3, the J call TRBJ2-3; 8 bases line up with TRBD1. The germline gives CDR1 SGHTA, CDR2 FQGTGA. The V segment lost 4 bases and the J segment 3 bases; nucleotides outside the gene matches: 6. This CDR3 spans 15 amino acids. Here the CDR3 reads CASSSGRGRTDTQYF. Here the CDR3 DNA reads TGTGCCAGCAGCTCGGGCAGGGGGCGAACAGATACGCAGTATTTT.

There are a few counts of this clone. This chain joins TRBV30 and TRBJ2-1; no clear D. The V end was cut by 7 bases, the J end by 5 bases, with 12 bases between. This CDR3 spans 12 amino acids. Germline-derived CDR1 and CDR2 are GTSNPN and SVGIG (reference sequence). CDR3 DNA: TGTGCCTACGGTAAAGCCGACAATGAGCAGTTCTTC. Its protein is CAYGKADNEQFF.

The CDR3 is CASRLANLGDTQYF. In nucleotides, the CDR3 is TGTGCCAGCAGACTAGCGAACTTGGGGGATACGCAGTATTTT. The chain recombines TRBV6-5 with TRBJ2-3; 7 positions agree with TRBD2. The CDR3 sequence is 14 residues long. Germline CDR1 is MNHEY and CDR2 is SVGAGI. The junction had 9 bases not matched to a gene; V was cut back by 6 bases and J by 6 bases.

This clone was detected a few times. The chain has TRBV7-9 and TRBJ1-5, with a possible D match to TRBD1 (5 bases). Germline V gene sequence: CDR1 SEHNR, CDR2 FQNEAQ (reference sequence). Trimming shortened V by 5 bases and J by 9 bases, and 17 bases separated the two germline ends. The CDR3 has 14 amino acids. The CDR3 protein is CASSPRERPGPQHF. The DNA for the CDR3 is TGTGCCAGCAGCCCCAGGGAACGACCCGGGCCCCAGCATTTT.

This clone was detected a few times. This chain joins TRBV4-3 and TRBJ2-5, with TRBD2 as a possible D gene (5 bases). Germline CDR1 and CDR2: LGHNA and YSLEER. The V end lost 0 bases, the J end lost 5 bases, and 13 bases lay between the germline ends. CDR3 length: 15 residues. The DNA for the CDR3 is TGCGCCAGCAGCCAAGATCAAGGGCGGGTGGAGACCCAGTACTTC. Translation: CASSQDQGRVETQYF.

This clone was counted only a few times. The gene calls are TRBV5-1 and TRBJ2-1; D is possibly TRBD1 (6 bases). Looked up from germline, CDR1 is SGHRS and CDR2 is YFSETQ. V dropped 4 bases and J dropped 3 bases, with 14 bases sitting between them. This CDR3 has 15 amino acids. The CDR3 loop is CASSTDRSFYNEQFF. DNA for the CDR3: TGCGCCAGCAGCACAGACAGGTCCTTCTACAATGAGCAGTTCTTC.

The chain uses TRBV7-9 and TRBJ2-3, with 8 bases aligning to TRBD1. Per germline, CDR1 SEHNR and CDR2 FQNEAQ (reference sequence). V shed 2 bases, J shed 1 base, and the junction held 2 bases outside the gene matches. This CDR3 region has 15 residues. The CDR3 protein is CASSLSTGGTDTQYF. The CDR3 region has the DNA TGTGCCAGCAGCTTATCGACAGGGGGCACAGATACGCAGTATTTT.

V is TRBV27 and J is TRBJ2-7, with 7 bases identical to TRBD1. Germline CDR1 is MNHEY and CDR2 is SMNVEV (reference sequence). This CDR3 region has 14 residues. With 6 bases clipped from V and 0 bases from J, the junction kept 5 bases outside the gene matches. CDR3 residues: CASSMTGSSYEQYF. CDR3 sequence (DNA): TGTGCCAGCAGCATGACAGGGAGCTCCTACGAGCAGTACTTC.

This chain joins TRBV6-6 and TRBJ1-2; D possibly corresponds to TRBD1 (6 bases). Trimming removed 7 bases from V and 0 bases from J, with 12 bases in between. CDR1 MNHNY and CDR2 SVGAGI come from the germline V gene (reference sequence). The CDR3 is made up of 14 amino acids. Here the CDR3 DNA reads TGTGCCAGCACCGGACAGATAGCTAACTATGGCTACACCTTC. Residues: CASTGQIANYGYTF.

The chain links TRBV7-6 to TRBJ2-6; D might be TRBD2 (7 bases). The germline V gene encodes CDR1 SGHVS and CDR2 FNYEAQ. V dropped 1 base and J dropped 4 bases, with 23 bases sitting between them. This CDR3 contains 20 residues. This CDR3 is CASSLEGVWGGPGGANVLTF. CDR3 DNA: TGTGCCAGCAGCTTAGAGGGAGTTTGGGGGGGCCCAGGAGGGGCCAACGTCCTGACTTTC.

CDR3 sequence (DNA): TGTGCCAGCAGCTTAACACGGGACGGCACCGGGGAGCTGTTTTTT. This sequence encodes CASSLTRDGTGELFF. The rearrangement uses TRBV7-3 and TRBJ2-2; the D gene could be TRBD1 or TRBD2 (5 bases each). Trimming took 0 bases from V and 4 from J, leaving 9 bases between them. Germline CDR1 SGHTA, CDR2 FQGTGA. This CDR3 comprises 15 residues.

V and J are TRBV30 and TRBJ1-5; D gene unclear. The CDR3 contains 13 residues. Trimming cost V 1 base and J 3 bases, with 7 bases left between them. The germline V gene has CDR1 GTSNPN and CDR2 SVGIG (reference sequence). The CDR3 here is CAWSAGPNQPQHF. The CDR3 nucleotides read TGTGCCTGGAGTGCTGGGCCCAATCAGCCCCAGCATTTT. The whole variable domain, filled in from reference TRBV30 and TRBJ1-5, reads SQTIHQWPATLVQPVGSPLSLECTVEGTSNPNLYWYRQAAGRGLQLLFYSVGIGQISSEVPQNLSASRPQDRQFILSSKKLLLSDSGFYLCAWSAGPNQPQHFGDGTRLSIL.